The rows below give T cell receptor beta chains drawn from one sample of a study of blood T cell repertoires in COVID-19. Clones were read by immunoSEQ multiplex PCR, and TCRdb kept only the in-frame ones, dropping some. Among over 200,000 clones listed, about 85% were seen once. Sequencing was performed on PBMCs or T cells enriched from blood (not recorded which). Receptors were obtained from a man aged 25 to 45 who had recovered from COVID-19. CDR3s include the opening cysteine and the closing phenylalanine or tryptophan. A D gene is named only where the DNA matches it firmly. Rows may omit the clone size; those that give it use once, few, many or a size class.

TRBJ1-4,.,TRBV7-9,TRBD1,TGTGCCAGCAGCCCACGAAGGGGGCTTGCTAATGAAAAACTGTTTTTT,CASSPRRGLANEKLFF
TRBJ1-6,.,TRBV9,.,TGTGCCAGCGATCCTGACGGGGTAAATTCACCCCTCCACTTT,CASDPDGVNSPLHF
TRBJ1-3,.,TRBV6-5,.,TGTGCCAGCACCGCGGACAGATCTGGAAACACCATATATTTT,CASTADRSGNTIYF
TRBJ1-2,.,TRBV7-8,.,TGTGCCAGCAGCCCCTCCGCGGGGAATGGCTATGGCTACACCTTC,CASSPSAGNGYGYTF
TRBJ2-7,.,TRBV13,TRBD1,TGTGCCAGCAGCACCCGACAGGGAATCGGCGAGCAGTACTTC,CASSTRQGIGEQYF
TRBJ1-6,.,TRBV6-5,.,TGTGCCAGCAGAGGACAGAGCTCCTATAATTCACCCCTCCACTTT,CASRGQSSYNSPLHF
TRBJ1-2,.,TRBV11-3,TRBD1,TGTGCCAGCAGCTTAGATCCGACAGGGCGCGGCTACACCTTC,CASSLDPTGRGYTF
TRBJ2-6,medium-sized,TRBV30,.,TGTGCCTGGAGTGCGGCACAGGCGTCTGGGGCCAACGTCCTGACTTTC,CAWSAAQASGANVLTF
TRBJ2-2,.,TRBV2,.,TGTGCCAGGGGGGCCTCGACGAACACCGGGGAGCTGTTTTTT,CARGASTNTGELFF
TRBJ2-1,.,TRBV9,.,TGTGCCAGCAGCGTACTAGATGAGCAGTTCTTC,CASSVLDEQFF
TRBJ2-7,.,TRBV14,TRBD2,TGTGCCAGCAGCCAAGAGTTTGGGACTATGAGCTCCTACGAGCAGTACTTC,CASSQEFGTMSSYEQYF
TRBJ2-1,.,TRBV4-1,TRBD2,TGCGCCAGCAGCCAAGATCCCGGGGGGTCCTACAATGAGCAGTTCTTC,CASSQDPGGSYNEQFF
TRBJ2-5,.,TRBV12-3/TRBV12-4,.,TGTGCCAGCAGGTCCCGGGACTCCGGGAGCCAGTACTTC,CASRSRDSGSQYF
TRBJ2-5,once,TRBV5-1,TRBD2,TGCGCCAGCACCCTAGCGGGAGCCTTGTGGGAGACCCAGTACTTC,CASTLAGALWETQYF
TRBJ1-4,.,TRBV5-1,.,TGCGCCAGCAGCTTGGCCGGGAGGCGGGGGAACGAAAAACTGTTTTTT,CASSLAGRRGNEKLFF
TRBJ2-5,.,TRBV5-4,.,TGTGCCAGCAGCCAAGGACAGCAAGAGACCCAGTACTTC,CASSQGQQETQYF
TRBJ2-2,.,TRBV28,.,TGTGCCAGCAGTCTAACCGGGGAGCTGTTTTTT,CASSLTGELFF
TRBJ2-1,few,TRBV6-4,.,TGTGCCAGCAGTGACTCCGGAGGGGGGGGGTACAATGAGCAGTTCTTC,CASSDSGGGGYNEQFF
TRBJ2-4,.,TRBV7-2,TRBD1,TGTGCCAGCAGCTTAGCGAGGGGGACAGGGGATTCGCTTAACATTCAGTACTTC,CASSLARGTGDSLNIQYF
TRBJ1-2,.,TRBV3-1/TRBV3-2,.,TGTGCCAGCAGCCAAGGGGCAGACGGCTATGGCTACACCTTC,CASSQGADGYGYTF
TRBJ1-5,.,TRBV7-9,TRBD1,TGTGCCAGCAGTCCAAATACAGGGGGCCAGCCCCAGCATTTT,CASSPNTGGQPQHF
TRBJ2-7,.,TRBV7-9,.,TGTGCCAGCAGCTTAGCATCATTCTACGCCGAGCAGTACTTC,CASSLASFYAEQYF
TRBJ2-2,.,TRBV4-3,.,TGCGCCAGCAGCCAATTCCATGGGGGCCCCACCGGGGAGCTGTTTTTT,CASSQFHGGPTGELFF
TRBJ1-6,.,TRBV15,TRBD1,TGTGCCACCAGCAGAGATCGGCAGGACAGGGGTTATAATTCACCCCTCCACTTT,CATSRDRQDRGYNSPLHF
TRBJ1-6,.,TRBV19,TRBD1,TGTGCCAGTAGTACGTATTCACAGGGGGCACCCCTCCACTTT,CASSTYSQGAPLHF
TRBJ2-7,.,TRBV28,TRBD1,TGTGCCAGCTCCTCGGTAGGGGGCCCCTCTATCTACGAGCAGTACTTC,CASSSVGGPSIYEQYF
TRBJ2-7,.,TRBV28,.,TGTGCCAGCAGACGTGTTAGCTCCTACGAGCAGTACTTC,CASRRVSSYEQYF
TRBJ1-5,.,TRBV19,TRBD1,TGTGCCAGTAGTGTCGGGACAGGGGGGAATCAGCCCCAGCATTTT,CASSVGTGGNQPQHF
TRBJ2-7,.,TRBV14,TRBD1,TGTGCCAGCAGAGATAAAGGGGGCCCACTGTACTACTACGAGCAGTACTTC,CASRDKGGPLYYYEQYF
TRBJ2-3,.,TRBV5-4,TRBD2,TGTGCCAGCAGCCGTCCGTCGGGGGGGGATACGCAGTATTTT,CASSRPSGGDTQYF
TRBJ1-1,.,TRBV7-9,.,TGTGCCAGCAGCTCGCCCGTGGGGGGAAATACTGAAGCTTTCTTT,CASSSPVGGNTEAFF
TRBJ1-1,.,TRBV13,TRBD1,TGTGCCAGCAGGCGACAGGGAGCGAACACTGAAGCTTTCTTT,CASRRQGANTEAFF
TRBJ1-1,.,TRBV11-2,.,TGTGCCAGCAGCTTAGACAGGGTTTATGAAGCTTTCTTT,CASSLDRVYEAFF
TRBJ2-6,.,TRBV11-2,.,TGTGCCAGCAGCGAAAGTCCGGGACATAGCTCTGGGGCCAACGTCCTGACTTTC,CASSESPGHSSGANVLTF
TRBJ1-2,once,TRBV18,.,TGTGCCAGCTCACCACCGGCAAACTATGGCTACACCTTC,CASSPPANYGYTF
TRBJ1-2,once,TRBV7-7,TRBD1,TGTGCCAGCAGCCGAGGGACAGGGAGGGCGCATGGCTACACCTTC,CASSRGTGRAHGYTF
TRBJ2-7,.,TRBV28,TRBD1,TGTGCCAGCAGTTTTTTAAAGGGGACAGGGGTTGGCTACGAGCAGTACTTC,CASSFLKGTGVGYEQYF
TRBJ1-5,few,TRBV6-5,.,TGTGCCAGCAGTCAACAGGGTTTTAGCAATCAGCCCCAGCATTTT,CASSQQGFSNQPQHF
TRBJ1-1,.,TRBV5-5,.,TGTGCCAGCAGCAAAATTCCTACAGGGTTATTTGAAGCTTTCTTT,CASSKIPTGLFEAFF
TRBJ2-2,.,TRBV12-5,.,TGTGCTAGTGGTTCAATGTCCGGGGAGCTGTTTTTT,CASGSMSGELFF
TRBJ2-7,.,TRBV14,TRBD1,TGTGCCAGCAGTCTCCCAGGGGGCGCCAAGAACGAGCAGTACTTC,CASSLPGGAKNEQYF
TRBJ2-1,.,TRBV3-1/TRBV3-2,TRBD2,TGTGCCAGCAGCGGCCGGACTAGCGGGAGGATCGGGGAGCAGTTCTTC,CASSGRTSGRIGEQFF
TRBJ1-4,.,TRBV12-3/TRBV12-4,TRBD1,TGTGCCAGCGGACAGGGAACTAATGAAAAACTGTTTTTT,CASGQGTNEKLFF
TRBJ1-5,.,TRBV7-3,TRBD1,TGTGCCAGCAGCTTAACACCGACAGGGTCGCCCCAGCATTTT,CASSLTPTGSPQHF
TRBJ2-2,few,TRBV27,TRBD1,TGTGCCAGCAGTTTAATCTCGCCCAGGGGGTCGACCGGGGAGCTGTTTTTT,CASSLISPRGSTGELFF
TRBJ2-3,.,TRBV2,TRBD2,TGTGCCAGCAGTGAATTTCTAGCGGTCACAGATACGCAGTATTTT,CASSEFLAVTDTQYF
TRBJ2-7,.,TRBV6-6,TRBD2,TGTGCCAGCAACCGCGGGGGGCCGGTGGGAGAGCAGTACTTC,CASNRGGPVGEQYF
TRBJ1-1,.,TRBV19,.,TGTGCCAGTAGGCGACCGGGACATATGAACACTGAAGCTTTCTTT,CASRRPGHMNTEAFF
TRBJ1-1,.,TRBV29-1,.,TGCAGCGCTTGGGCAGGGTTCACTGAAGCTTTCTTT,CSAWAGFTEAFF
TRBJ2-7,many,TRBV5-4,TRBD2,TGTGCCAGCAGCTTGGCTCTAGCGGGGCCGAGTGGAGAGCAGTACTTC,CASSLALAGPSGEQYF
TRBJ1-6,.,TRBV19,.,TGTGCCAGTAGCCCAGGGAATAATTCACCCCTCCACTTT,CASSPGNNSPLHF
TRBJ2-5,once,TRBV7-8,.,TGTGCCAGCAGCTTAGCGTGGGGAGTTGAAGAGACCCAGTACTTC,CASSLAWGVEETQYF
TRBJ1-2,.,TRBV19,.,TGTGCCAGTAGTATGCTGGCCAGCAGGGCTAACTATGGCTACACCTTC,CASSMLASRANYGYTF
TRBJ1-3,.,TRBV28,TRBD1,TGTGCCAGCAGTTTGGCGGGACAGGGCGACTCTGGAAACACCATATATTTT,CASSLAGQGDSGNTIYF
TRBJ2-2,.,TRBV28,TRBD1,TGTGCCAGCACCACAGGGGGCAGCGCCGGGGAGCTGTTTTTT,CASTTGGSAGELFF
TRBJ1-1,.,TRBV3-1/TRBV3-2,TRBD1,TGTGCCAGCAGCCAACCCAGGGGGCTGGGCACTGAAGCTTTCTTT,CASSQPRGLGTEAFF
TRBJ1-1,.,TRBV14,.,TGTGCCAGCAGCCAAGATCTAAACAGGGCGATGAACACTGAAGCTTTCTTT,CASSQDLNRAMNTEAFF
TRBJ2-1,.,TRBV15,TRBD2,TGTGCCACCAGCAGAGATACGGGACTAGCGGGATCTGAGCAGTTCTTC,CATSRDTGLAGSEQFF